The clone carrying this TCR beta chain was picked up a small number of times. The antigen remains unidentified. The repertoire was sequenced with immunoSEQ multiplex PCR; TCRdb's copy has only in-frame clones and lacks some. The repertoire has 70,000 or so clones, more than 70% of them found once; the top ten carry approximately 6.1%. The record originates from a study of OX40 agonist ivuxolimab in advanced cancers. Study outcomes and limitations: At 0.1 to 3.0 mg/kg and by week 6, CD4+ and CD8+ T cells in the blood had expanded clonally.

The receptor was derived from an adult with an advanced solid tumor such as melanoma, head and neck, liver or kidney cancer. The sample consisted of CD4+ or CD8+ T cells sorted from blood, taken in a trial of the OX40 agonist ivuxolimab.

CDR3 protein: CASSGDRGRTEAFF. CDR3 DNA: TGCGCCAGCAGTGGAGACAGGGGGCGGACTGAAGCTTTCTTT. The rearrangement links TRBV10-2 to TRBJ1-1, with 10 positions matching TRBD1. Germline CDR1 reads WSHSY; CDR2 reads SAAADI. The ends lost 4 bases at V and 5 bases at J; junction bases unmatched: 4. The CDR3 totals 14 residues.